This T cell receptor beta chain is from a study of blood T cell repertoires in COVID-19. Background on the study: Nucleic acid was either cDNA or gDNA, and it came from T cells, B-cell-depleted T cells, or PBMCs.

The V gene's germline CDR1 is KGHDR and CDR2 SFDVKD. CDR3 length equals 14 residues. Trimming took 6 bases from V and 4 from J, leaving 12 bases between them. Methods used by the authors: Amplification with reference gene primers provided the estimates of nucleated cell counts. Clones were sequenced by immunoSEQ multiplex PCR, and TCRdb holds only the in-frame ones, with some missing. That table gives V, J and clone size, and the DNA gave D and trimming. The data show roughly 440,000 clones, approximately 88% seen once. V is TRBV24-1 and J is TRBJ1-5; tentatively, D is TRBD1 (6 bases). Sequencing was carried out using peripheral blood. The clonotype originates from a woman aged 50 to 65 with COVID-19, enrolled during active disease. DNA for the CDR3: TGTGCCACCAGTAGGCAGGGGATTAATCAGCCCCAGCATTTT. Its protein is CATSRQGINQPQHF.